These 20 T cell receptor beta chains originate from one sample sequenced in a study of blood T cell repertoires in COVID-19. The repertoire was sequenced with immunoSEQ multiplex PCR; TCRdb's copy has only in-frame clones and lacks some. The data hold under 350,000 clones, with 80% to 90% observed a single time. The source material was PBMCs or T cells enriched from blood (not recorded which). The receptors stem from a woman between 40 and 55 years old with acute COVID-19.

This chain links TRBV4-2 with TRBJ2-1; 8 bases are shared with TRBD1. Trimming removed 6 bases from V and 2 bases from J; junction bases left unmatched: 9. The V gene's germline CDR1 is LGHNA and CDR2 YNFKEQ. The CDR3 spans 16 residues. CDR3 amino acids: CASRDRDTQTYNEQFF. In DNA form, the CDR3 reads TGTGCCAGCAGGGACAGGGACACCCAAACCTACAATGAGCAGTTCTTC.

The chain is built from TRBV15 and TRBJ1-1; D perhaps matches TRBD1 (5 bases). V lost 3 bases and J 0 bases, leaving 8 bases between the germline ends. The CDR3 sequence is 14 residues long. Germline assignment: CDR1 LNHNV and CDR2 YYDKDF (reference sequence). The CDR3 loop reads CATSRNRLNTEAFF. CDR3 DNA: TGTGCCACCAGCAGGAACAGGTTGAACACTGAAGCTTTCTTT.

The V gene is TRBV2, the J gene TRBJ1-4, with a weak D call TRBD1 (5 bases). CDR1 is SNHLY, CDR2 FYNNEI, per germline. The CDR3 extends over 15 amino acids. Trimming shortened V by 3 bases and J by 10 bases, and 18 bases separated the two germline ends. CDR3 residues: CASSDWGSGGAKLFF. CDR3 coding DNA: TGTGCCAGCAGTGATTGGGGGTCGGGAGGGGCAAAACTGTTTTTT.

The gene calls are TRBV7-9 and TRBJ2-7, with D possibly matching TRBD1 (5 bases). The CDR3 spans 13 residues. Germline CDR1 SEHNR, CDR2 FQNEAQ (reference sequence). The V end lost 6 bases, the J end lost 3 bases, and 12 bases lay between the germline ends. The CDR3 DNA is TGTGCCAGCAGTCGCTCGACAGTCTACGAGCAGTACTTC. Amino acids: CASSRSTVYEQYF.

This rearrangement joins TRBV3-1 (or the pseudogene TRBV3-2) to TRBJ2-2; 15 nucleotides line up with TRBD2. Germline CDR1 LGHDT, CDR2 YNNKEL (reference sequence). V trimming: 4 bases; J trimming: 6 bases; junction bases outside the gene matches: 9. This CDR3 has 18 amino acids. Here the CDR3 reads CASSPIGLAGGLSGELFF. The CDR3 nucleotides are TGTGCCAGCAGCCCCATAGGACTAGCGGGGGGGCTTTCCGGGGAGCTGTTTTTT.

The chain employs TRBV19 and TRBJ2-5; 13 nucleotides agree with TRBD2. The CDR3 spans 16 residues. J lost 4 bases, V lost 5 bases, and 7 bases had no gene match. CDR1 and CDR2 from the germline V gene are LNHDA and SQIVND (reference sequence). The CDR3, as DNA: TGTGCCAGTAGTCCTGGACTAGCGGGAGTTGTAGAGACCCAGTACTTC. The encoded protein is CASSPGLAGVVETQYF.

This chain's CDR3 is CASSLGTLEAFF. In DNA form, the CDR3 reads TGTGCCAGCAGTCTCGGGACTCTTGAAGCTTTCTTT. The chain employs TRBV12-3 or TRBV12-4 and TRBJ1-1, with D perhaps matching TRBD1 (5 bases). The CDR3 contains 12 residues. V was cut by 5 bases and J by 7 bases, with 11 bases left in between.

This chain connects TRBV5-1 to TRBJ1-2, with a possible D match to TRBD1 (5 bases). Germline V gene data show CDR1 as SGHRS and CDR2 as YFSETQ. CDR3 length equals 13 residues. The V and J ends lost 4 bases and 1 base respectively, with 8 bases between them. The CDR3 loop is CASSDDSNYGYTF. The CDR3, as DNA: TGCGCCAGCAGCGATGACAGTAACTATGGCTACACCTTC.

V is TRBV19 and J is TRBJ1-3; no firm D call. CDR3 length: 13 residues. The germline gives CDR1 LNHDA, CDR2 SQIVND (reference sequence). The V gene lost 3 bases and the J gene lost 3 bases, with 6 bases spanning the gap. CDR3 region: CASSMIGGNTIYF. CDR3 DNA sequence: TGTGCCAGTAGTATGATCGGTGGAAACACCATATATTTT.

The J gene is TRBJ1-1, the V gene TRBV28; D gene ambiguous. The CDR3 runs 14 residues. V lost 5 bases and J lost 1, with 11 bases in between. Germline loops: CDR1 MDHEN, CDR2 SYDVKM. This chain's CDR3 is CASSQGYRNTEAFF. The CDR3 nucleotides are TGTGCCAGCAGTCAAGGCTACAGGAACACTGAAGCTTTCTTT.

Concerning this clone: Its ends do not fully match the called genes, so a read error is possible. The gene calls are TRBV6-1 and TRBJ2-7; D is possibly TRBD2 (5 bases). The CDR3 consists of 18 residues. From germline, CDR1 is MNHNS and CDR2 SASEGT. The CDR3 region has the DNA TGTGCCAGCAGTAAAGCCCACAGTCAGCGGAGCAACTCCTACGAGCAGTACTTC. It translates to CASSKAHSQRSNSYEQYF.

The gene calls are TRBV7-9 and TRBJ2-3; D may be TRBD1 (5 bases). CDR3 size: 15 residues. The V and J ends lost 5 bases and 2 bases respectively, with 14 bases between them. CDR1 and CDR2 from the germline V gene are SEHNR and FQNEAQ (reference sequence). Written as DNA, the CDR3 is TGTGCCAGCAGCCCACAGGACGGAACCACAGATACGCAGTATTTT. Translated: CASSPQDGTTDTQYF.

This clone showed up just a few times. The rearrangement links TRBV6-2 or TRBV6-3 to TRBJ2-1; TRBD1 matches at 9 bases. CDR1 is MNHEY, CDR2 SVGEGT, per germline. Trimming at V came to 6 bases and at J to 7 bases, leaving 10 bases not matched to a gene. There are 15 residues in the CDR3. The CDR3 nucleotides are TGTGCCAGCAGCCTAACAGGGGGCAATGGGAATGAGCAGTTCTTC. This gives the protein CASSLTGGNGNEQFF.

This clone has only one observation. The V call is TRBV14, the J call TRBJ2-5, with 12 bases aligning to TRBD2. The germline V gene encodes CDR1 SGHDN and CDR2 FVKESK. V lost 4 bases and J lost 3; bases outside the gene matches: 3. This CDR3 is 15 amino acids long. CDR3 region: CASSLGLAGKETQYF. The CDR3 DNA reads TGTGCCAGCAGCCTTGGACTAGCGGGAAAAGAGACCCAGTACTTC.

CDR3 coding DNA: TGTGCCAGCAGTTTACAATGGCCACTACTGAACAGGGGAGGCACAGATACGCAGTATTTT. This codes for CASSLQWPLLNRGGTDTQYF. The genes are TRBV28 and TRBJ2-3, with 7 bases matching TRBD1. The CDR3 contains 20 residues. V shed 2 bases and J 1 base; nucleotides not matched to a gene: 18. CDR1 is MDHEN, CDR2 SYDVKM, per germline.

The DNA for the CDR3 is TGCGCCAGCAGCCAAGATACGGCAGGGCGCTACGAGCAGTACTTC. Its translation: CASSQDTAGRYEQYF. J is TRBJ2-7 and V is TRBV4-1; TRBD1 is a possible D gene (5 bases). The CDR3 consists of 15 residues. Germline values: CDR1 MGHRA, CDR2 YSYEKL. V was trimmed by 0 bases and J by 3 bases, leaving 12 bases between them.

The gene calls are TRBV7-8 and TRBJ1-5; TRBD1 agrees at 8 bases. The CDR3 loop spans 13 amino acids. V lost 5 bases to trimming and J lost 7 bases; unmatched junction nucleotides: 4. In germline, CDR1 is SGHVS, CDR2 FQNEAQ. This chain's CDR3 is CASSLDRGQPQHF. The CDR3 bases are TGTGCCAGCAGCCTTGACAGGGGACAGCCCCAGCATTTT.

This clone was seen just once. V and J are TRBV10-3 and TRBJ1-6; 12 positions agree with TRBD1. The V segment lost 7 bases and the J segment 10 bases; nucleotides outside the gene matches: 5. Looked up from germline, CDR1 is ENHRY and CDR2 is SYGVKD. The CDR3 has 14 amino acids. In DNA, the CDR3 is TGTGCCATCAACCGGGACAGGGGGCTCTCACCCCTCCACTTT. Protein product: CAINRDRGLSPLHF.

In regard to this clone: Within the sample, other DNA sequences also encode this same CDR3. V gene TRBV6-1 combines with J gene TRBJ2-5, with D possibly being TRBD2 (7 bases). The CDR3 is made up of 14 amino acids. V lost 2 bases to trimming and J lost 5 bases, with 12 bases between them. Germline loops: CDR1 MNHNS, CDR2 SASEGT. The CDR3 sequence is CASSERGRGETQYF. As DNA, the CDR3 is TGTGCCAGCAGTGAAAGGGGGAGGGGGGAGACCCAGTACTTC.

The J gene is TRBJ2-5, the V gene TRBV5-6; 9 bases are shared with TRBD1. This CDR3 spans 14 amino acids. Losses at the gene ends were 4 bases for V and 5 bases for J; bases not matched to a gene: 6. CDR1 is SGHDT and CDR2 is YYEEEE in the germline V gene. CDR3 sequence: CASSTDRGLETQYF. The CDR3 DNA reads as TGTGCCAGCAGCACGGACAGGGGCCTTGAGACCCAGTACTTC.